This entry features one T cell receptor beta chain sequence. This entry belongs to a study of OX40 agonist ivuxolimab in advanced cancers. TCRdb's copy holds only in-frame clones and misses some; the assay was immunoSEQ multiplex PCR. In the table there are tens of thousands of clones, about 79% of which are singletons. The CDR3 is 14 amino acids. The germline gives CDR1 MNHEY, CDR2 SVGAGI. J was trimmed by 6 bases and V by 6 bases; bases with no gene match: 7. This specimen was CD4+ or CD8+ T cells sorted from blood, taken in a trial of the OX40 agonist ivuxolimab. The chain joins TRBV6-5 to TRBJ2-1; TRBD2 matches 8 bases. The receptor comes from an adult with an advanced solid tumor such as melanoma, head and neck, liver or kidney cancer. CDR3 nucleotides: TGTGCCAGCAGGGCGGCGGGGGGAGTCAATGAGCAGTTCTTC. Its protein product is CASRAAGGVNEQFF.